The 20 T cell receptor beta chains below come from one sample, sequenced in a study of beta chain features in type 1 diabetes. Study-wide results and limits: All four CD4+ subsets of Type 1 diabetes patients contained TCRB CDR3s that were moderately but significantly shorter.

What these receptors recognize is not known. Since all of the isolated RNA was reverse transcribed, expressed TCRB transcripts were what got sequenced. Assay: immunoSEQ multiplex PCR; the TCRdb copy retains only in-frame clones and omits some. There are around 70,000 clones in the sample; just under 50% occur only once, and 0.65% to 0.85% lies in the top ten. Sequencing used central memory CD4+ T cells from blood. The origin of the receptors is a man aged 30 to 45 with type 1 diabetes.

The chain joins TRBV9 to TRBJ1-2, with 7 positions matching TRBD1. V dropped 3 bases and J dropped 3; count of bases not matched to a gene: 5. The CDR3 consists of 14 residues. Germline V gene sequence: CDR1 SGDLS, CDR2 YYNGEE. In DNA, the CDR3 is TGTGCCAGCAGCGCAGACAGGGCGGACTATGGCTACACCTTC. Its translation: CASSADRADYGYTF.

The V call is TRBV9, the J call TRBJ2-3, with TRBD2 as a possible D gene (6 bases). Germline-derived CDR1 and CDR2 are SGDLS and YYNGEE. V lost 3 bases, J lost 6 bases, and 11 bases lay in between. The CDR3 runs 13 residues. CDR3 in DNA: TGTGCCAGCAGCGCCCTACTAGCCGATACGCAGTATTTT. Its translation is CASSALLADTQYF.

This clone was seen a few times. This sequence joins TRBV19 and TRBJ1-4, with 8 bases aligning to TRBD1. The CDR3 loop spans 13 amino acids. Germline CDR1 reads LNHDA; CDR2 reads SQIVND (reference sequence). J lost 8 bases, V lost 10 bases, and 9 bases had no gene match. CDR3 DNA sequence: TGTGCCACCGTTGACAGGGGTGAAGAAAAACTGTTTTTT. It codes for CATVDRGEEKLFF.

V is TRBV5-6 and J is TRBJ1-2, with D perhaps TRBD1 (5 bases). Between the trimmed V and J ends, which lost 4 bases and 1 base, there was a span of 14 bases. Germline values: CDR1 SGHDT, CDR2 YYEEEE. CDR3 length equals 15 residues. DNA for the CDR3: TGTGCCAGCAGCATGGGCGGGGCGGTTAACTATGGCTACACCTTC. This codes for CASSMGGAVNYGYTF.

The J gene is TRBJ2-5, the V gene TRBV11-2, with D possibly matching TRBD2 (6 bases). Per germline, CDR1 SGHAT and CDR2 FQNNGV. This CDR3 contains 14 residues. Trimming removed 2 bases at V and 5 bases at J, with 12 bases between. The CDR3 coding sequence is TGTGCCAGCAGCTTATCGGCTAGCGTTGAGACCCAGTACTTC. It translates to CASSLSASVETQYF.

This clone was picked up a small number of times. The rearrangement joins TRBV9 to TRBJ2-7; 7 bases align to TRBD2. This CDR3 comprises 13 residues. Germline assignment: CDR1 SGDLS and CDR2 YYNGEE. With V trimmed by 8 bases and J by 0 bases, 5 bases remained unmatched. This chain's CDR3 is CASTSGNSYEQYF. CDR3 nucleotides: TGTGCCAGTACCAGCGGGAACTCCTACGAGCAGTACTTC. The variable domain in full, completed from reference TRBV9 and TRBJ2-7, reads DSGVTQTPKHLITATGQRVTLRCSPRSGDLSVYWYQQSLDQGLQFLIQYYNGEERAKGNILERFSAQQFPDLHSELNLSSLELGDSALYFCASTSGNSYEQYFGPGTRLTVT.

This chain uses TRBV5-6 with TRBJ2-7; D remains ambiguous. The ends were cut back, 1 base at V and 2 bases at J, with 10 bases in the middle. The germline V gene encodes CDR1 SGHDT and CDR2 YYEEEE. This CDR3 is built from 14 residues. Written as DNA, the CDR3 is TGTGCCAGCAGCTTGTGGCGGAGTCCCTACGAGCAGTACTTC. This codes for CASSLWRSPYEQYF.

The gene calls are TRBV14 and TRBJ2-5, with a tentative D call TRBD1 (6 bases). This CDR3 contains 16 residues. In germline, CDR1 is SGHDN, CDR2 FVKESK. Trimming stripped 6 bases from V and 4 bases from J, with 21 bases between. The CDR3 here is CASSPYQGLRGETQYF. The CDR3 nucleotides read TGTGCCAGCAGTCCCTATCAGGGGTTGAGGGGAGAGACCCAGTACTTC.

The gene calls are TRBV19 and TRBJ2-2, with 10 bases identical to TRBD2. The ends lost 4 bases at V and 0 bases at J; junction bases unmatched: 5. CDR3 size: 17 residues. Germline V gene lookup returns CDR1 LNHDA and CDR2 SQIVND (reference sequence). CDR3 nucleotide sequence: TGTGCCAGTAGTAGGAATAGCGGGAGGACGAACACCGGGGAGCTGTTTTTT. It specifies CASSRNSGRTNTGELFF.

V usage is TRBV5-1 and J usage is TRBJ1-1, with D tentatively TRBD1 (5 bases). The CDR3 consists of 14 residues. V was cut by 4 bases and J by 1 base, with 11 bases left in between. Per germline, CDR1 SGHRS and CDR2 YFSETQ. CDR3 sequence reads: CASSPTVPNTEAFF. Written as DNA, the CDR3 is TGCGCCAGCAGCCCGACAGTCCCGAACACTGAAGCTTTCTTT. The complete variable domain, with remaining parts taken from reference TRBV5-1 and TRBJ1-1, reads KAGVTQTPRYLIKTRGQQVTLSCSPISGHRSVSWYQQTPGQGLQFLFEYFSETQRNKGNFPGRFSGRQFSNSRSEMNVSTLELGDSALYLCASSPTVPNTEAFFGQGTRLTVV.

This clone was detected a few times. This sequence joins TRBV25-1 and TRBJ2-2, with a possible D match to TRBD1 (5 bases). This CDR3 has 14 amino acids. Trimming took off 0 bases at V and 4 bases at J, with 6 bases between the two ends. From germline, CDR1 is MGHDK and CDR2 SYGVNS. The CDR3 is CASSEYQGTGELFF. In nucleotides, the CDR3 is TGTGCCAGCAGTGAATATCAGGGCACCGGGGAGCTGTTTTTT.

This clone was counted only a few times. The V and J genes are TRBV5-1 and TRBJ2-7; D is ambiguous. Looked up from germline, CDR1 is SGHRS and CDR2 is YFSETQ. The CDR3 is 14 residues long. The ends were cut back, 1 base at V and 3 bases at J, with 11 bases in the middle. The CDR3 DNA follows: TGCGCCAGCAGCTTGCGATCTAGTAACTACGAGCAGTACTTC. It is translated as CASSLRSSNYEQYF.

The genes are TRBV11-2 and TRBJ2-1; weak D call: TRBD1 (5 bases). The germline V gene encodes CDR1 SGHAT and CDR2 FQNNGV. The CDR3 contains 13 residues. Trimming took 3 bases from V and 6 from J, leaving 9 bases between them. The CDR3 region is CASSFDRLNEQFF. The CDR3 DNA reads TGTGCCAGCAGCTTCGACAGACTCAATGAGCAGTTCTTC.

This clone turned up a few times. This CDR3 reads CASSLARTSGEVTDTQYF. CDR3 nucleotides: TGCGCCAGCAGCTTGGCGAGGACTAGCGGGGAGGTCACAGATACGCAGTATTTT. The gene calls are TRBV5-1 and TRBJ2-3, with 12 nucleotides matching TRBD2. This CDR3 is built from 18 residues. Germline V lookup: CDR1 SGHRS, CDR2 YFSETQ. The V gene end was trimmed by 0 bases and the J gene end by 2 bases; junction bases not matched to a gene: 7.

This clone was counted only a few times. The chain joins TRBV19 to TRBJ2-2; possibly TRBD1 for D (7 bases). The germline V gene encodes CDR1 LNHDA and CDR2 SQIVND (reference sequence). The CDR3 runs to 14 residues. V dropped 5 bases and J dropped 4 bases, with 11 bases sitting between them. CDR3 amino acids: CASSSQGGTGELFF. In DNA form, the CDR3 reads TGTGCCAGTAGTTCCCAGGGGGGCACCGGGGAGCTGTTTTTT.

This clone has just a few counts. V usage is TRBV6-5 and J usage is TRBJ2-1; 14 nucleotides align to TRBD2. J was trimmed by 5 bases and V by 6 bases; bases with no gene match: 0. Germline V gene lookup returns CDR1 MNHEY and CDR2 SVGAGI. The CDR3 extends over 14 amino acids. The CDR3 region has the DNA TGTGCCAGCAGGGGACTAGCGGGGGACAATGAGCAGTTCTTC. Amino acid sequence: CASRGLAGDNEQFF.

The V and J genes are TRBV29-1 and TRBJ2-5; 8 nucleotides agree with TRBD1. Judging by the DNA end, TRBJ2-7 fits better; the J call may be wrong. The CDR3 runs 13 residues. From germline, CDR1 is SQVTM and CDR2 ANQGSEA. The CDR3: CSVGDRWLGEQYF. The CDR3 bases are TGCAGCGTTGGGGACAGGTGGTTGGGCGAGCAGTACTTC.

Turning to this clone: At one boundary the junction diverges from the germline segment, which might be a read error. Other DNA sequences within the sample encode an identical CDR3. The CDR3 nucleotides read TGTGCCTGGAGTAGGGGGCTTGGCGGGGAGCTGTTCTTT. Translating it yields CAWSRGLGGELFF. This chain joins TRBV30 and TRBJ2-2; D is perhaps TRBD1 (7 bases). Per germline, CDR1 GTSNPN and CDR2 SVGIG (reference sequence). The CDR3 extends over 13 amino acids. The entire variable domain, with the rest obtained from reference TRBV30 and TRBJ2-2, is as follows: SQTIHQWPATLVQPVGSPLSLECTVEGTSNPNLYWYRQAAGRGLQLLFYSVGIGQISSEVPQNLSASRPQDRQFILSSKKLLLSDSGFYLCAWSRGLGGELFFGEGSRLTVL.

The chain joins TRBV2 to TRBJ1-6; the match to TRBD1 covers 12 bases. V shed 4 bases and J 5 bases; nucleotides not matched to a gene: 6. The length of the CDR3 is 17 residues. Germline CDR1 and CDR2: SNHLY and FYNNEI. CDR3 nucleotides: TGTGCCAGCAGTGGGGGACAGGGGGCAATCAATAATTCACCCCTCCACTTT. Encoded protein: CASSGGQGAINNSPLHF.

This sequence joins TRBV11-2 and TRBJ1-4; maybe TRBD1 (6 bases). Germline lookup yields CDR1 SGHAT and CDR2 FQNNGV. Trimming took off 7 bases at V and 5 bases at J, with 14 bases between the two ends. The CDR3 spans 14 residues. The CDR3 protein is CASTARQDNEKLFF. The DNA for the CDR3 is TGTGCCAGCACCGCGCGACAGGACAATGAAAAACTGTTTTTT.